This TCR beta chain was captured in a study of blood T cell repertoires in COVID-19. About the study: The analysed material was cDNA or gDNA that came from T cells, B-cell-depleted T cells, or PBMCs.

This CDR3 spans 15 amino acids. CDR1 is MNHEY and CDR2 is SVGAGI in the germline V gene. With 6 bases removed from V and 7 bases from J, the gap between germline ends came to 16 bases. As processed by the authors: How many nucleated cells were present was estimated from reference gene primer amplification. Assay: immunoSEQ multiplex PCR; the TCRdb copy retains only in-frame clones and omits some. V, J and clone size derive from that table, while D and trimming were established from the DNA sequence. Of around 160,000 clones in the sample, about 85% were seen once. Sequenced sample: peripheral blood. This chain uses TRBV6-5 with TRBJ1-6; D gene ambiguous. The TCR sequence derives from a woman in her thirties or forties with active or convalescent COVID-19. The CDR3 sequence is CASRGPRARNSPLHF. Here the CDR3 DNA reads TGTGCCAGCAGAGGCCCGAGGGCGAGAAATTCACCCCTCCACTTT.